Shown below are 5 T cell receptor beta chains from a single sample sequenced in a study of shared clonotypes between healthy human individuals. Naive CD8 cells comprised CD45RO-negative, CCR7-positively selected cells, excluding terminally differentiated effector memory CD45RA+ cells. Sequencing used immunoSEQ multiplex PCR; TCRdb keeps in-frame clones, though not all of them. The top ten hold more than 0.95% of the sample, which has millions of clones, about 95% seen once. The sequenced sample consisted of naive CD8+ T cells sorted from blood. Every receptor here comes from a man aged 18 to 30 in good health.

The rearrangement uses TRBV5-1 and TRBJ2-1, with D perhaps TRBD2 (6 bases). The CDR3 has 16 amino acids. Germline CDR1 SGHRS, CDR2 YFSETQ. V lost 4 bases, J lost 0 bases, and 14 bases lay in between. CDR3 in amino acids: CASSGISGGSYNEQFF. CDR3 DNA: TGCGCCAGCAGCGGAATTAGCGGAGGCTCCTACAATGAGCAGTTCTTC. The full variable domain, its missing parts supplied by reference TRBV5-1 and TRBJ2-1, is KAGVTQTPRYLIKTRGQQVTLSCSPISGHRSVSWYQQTPGQGLQFLFEYFSETQRNKGNFPGRFSGRQFSNSRSEMNVSTLELGDSALYLCASSGISGGSYNEQFFGPGTRLTVL.

This rearrangement joins TRBV5-8 to TRBJ2-1; D is perhaps TRBD2 (6 bases). The CDR3 spans 12 residues. Germline V gene sequence: CDR1 SGHTS, CDR2 YDEGEE. V was trimmed by 2 bases and J by 9 bases, leaving 9 bases between them. The CDR3 sequence: CASSFVGLEQFF. CDR3 nucleotide sequence: TGTGCCAGCAGCTTTGTGGGACTTGAGCAGTTCTTC.

The chain joins TRBV27 to TRBJ1-1, with D perhaps TRBD1 (5 bases). Germline CDR1 is MNHEY and CDR2 is SMNVEV (reference sequence). The V and J ends lost 2 bases and 4 bases respectively, with 11 bases between them. This CDR3 comprises 14 residues. The CDR3 loop is CASSLGADSTEAFF. The CDR3 DNA sequence: TGTGCCAGCAGTTTAGGGGCTGATAGCACTGAAGCTTTCTTT.

The rearrangement links TRBV7-6 to TRBJ2-7; tentative D call: TRBD2 (6 bases). The germline V gene has CDR1 SGHVS and CDR2 FNYEAQ. The CDR3 runs 16 residues. V was pared by 1 base and J by 3 bases, with 16 bases between. The CDR3 here is CASSLGSGGGNYEQYF. The CDR3 DNA reads TGTGCCAGCAGCTTAGGTTCCGGGGGTGGTAACTACGAGCAGTACTTC.

In its sample, this clone was seen once. This chain uses TRBV7-6 with TRBJ1-1; a possible D gene is TRBD1 (6 bases). The V end lost 1 base, the J end lost 0 bases, and 21 bases lay between the germline ends. Germline CDR1 reads SGHVS; CDR2 reads FNYEAQ. The CDR3 spans 19 residues. The DNA for the CDR3 is TGTGCCAGCAGCTTAGAGGCGGACAGCCTGGGGCTCATGAACACTGAAGCTTTCTTT. Amino acid sequence: CASSLEADSLGLMNTEAFF. The full variable domain, with the rest looked up from reference TRBV7-6 and TRBJ1-1, is GAGVSQSPRYKVTKRGQDVALRCDPISGHVSLYWYRQALGQGPEFLTYFNYEAQQDKSGLPNDRFSAERPEGSISTLTIQRTEQRDSAMYRCASSLEADSLGLMNTEAFFGQGTRLTVV.